This T cell receptor beta chain is from a study of early T cells in non-severe SARS-CoV-2 infection. Germline V gene sequence: CDR1 SGHRS, CDR2 YFSETQ. This CDR3 is built from 15 residues. V lost 0 bases, J lost 3 bases, and 12 bases lay in between. TCRdb recomputed calls from the 5' RACE reads with MiXCR, one row per CDR3 protein. The table has about 23,000 distinct CDR3 sequences, 5% to 5.5% seen once; the top ten hold about 10%. This chain joins TRBV5-1 and TRBJ1-1; perhaps TRBD1 as D (5 bases). This receptor was obtained from an adult who was a healthcare worker with PCR-confirmed SARS-CoV-2 infection or an uninfected control (not recorded which). Sample: whole blood. The CDR3 here is CASSLEGSAYTEAFF. The CDR3 bases are TGCGCCAGCAGCTTGGAGGGGTCGGCTTACACTGAAGCTTTCTTT.